Shown below are 23 T cell receptor beta chains from a single sample sequenced in a study of identical twins. Each CDR3 protein gets one entry after TCRdb re-called the 5' RACE reads with MiXCR. This repertoire shows fewer than 900,000 distinct CDR3 sequences, 21% found once; its top ten account for 4.3%. The same data also contributed to another study, on T cells expressing NK-cell markers.

The source material was PBMCs. The receptors derive from a woman aged 18 to 35 in good health.

This clonotype came up many times. The chain combines TRBV6-1 with TRBJ1-1; D remains ambiguous. Germline-derived CDR1 and CDR2 are MNHNS and SASEGT. Trimming took off 6 bases at V and 1 base at J, with 21 bases between the two ends. This CDR3 comprises 17 residues. The CDR3: CASSRLPDPMGNTEAFF. In DNA form, the CDR3 reads TGTGCCAGCAGCCGACTGCCCGATCCCATGGGGAACACTGAAGCTTTCTTT.

This rearrangement joins TRBV12-3 or TRBV12-4 to TRBJ1-5; perhaps TRBD1 as D (5 bases). The CDR3 consists of 15 residues. Trimming left V 1 base short and J 4 bases short, with 11 bases between. The CDR3: CASSLGSGVNQPQHF. CDR3 bases: TGTGCCAGCAGTTTAGGGTCGGGGGTAAATCAGCCCCAGCATTTT.

V and J are TRBV24-1 and TRBJ2-1, with 10 positions matching TRBD2. The CDR3 loop spans 15 amino acids. The germline V gene encodes CDR1 KGHDR and CDR2 SFDVKD. V trimming: 4 bases; J trimming: 5 bases; junction bases outside the gene matches: 4. CDR3 DNA sequence: TGTGCCACCAGTGACGCTAGCGGGGGCAACAATGAGCAGTTCTTC. This sequence encodes CATSDASGGNNEQFF.

The sample holds a few counts of this clonotype. This rearrangement joins TRBV10-3 to TRBJ2-7, with D unresolved. CDR1 is ENHRY and CDR2 is SYGVKD in the germline V gene. V lost 2 bases to trimming and J lost 6 bases, with 5 bases between them. The CDR3 spans 11 residues. The CDR3 region has the DNA TGTGCCATCAGTGAGGTCATCGAGCAGTACTTC. It is translated as CAISEVIEQYF.

This clonotype was detected a few times. V is TRBV29-1 and J is TRBJ2-7, with 9 bases lining up with TRBD1. This CDR3 spans 13 amino acids. Per the germline V gene, CDR1 is SQVTM and CDR2 is ANQGSEA. J gave up 6 bases and V 7 bases, and 10 bases lay outside the gene matches. The CDR3 protein is CSAGGTGTSEQYF. Written as DNA, the CDR3 is TGCAGCGCCGGGGGGACAGGGACCTCCGAGCAGTACTTC.

This clonotype was observed a handful of times. The chain is built from TRBV12-3 or TRBV12-4 and TRBJ2-1; 14 bases match TRBD2. With 6 bases clipped from V and 0 bases from J, the junction kept 4 bases outside the gene matches. The CDR3 loop spans 17 amino acids. The DNA of the CDR3 is TGTGCCAGCAGCGGGACTAGCGGGAGATCCTCCTACAATGAGCAGTTCTTC. It yields the protein CASSGTSGRSSYNEQFF.

The chain couples TRBV5-6 to TRBJ2-3, with 9 bases identical to TRBD1. CDR3 length equals 15 residues. The germline V gene encodes CDR1 SGHDT and CDR2 YYEEEE. After removal of 5 bases from V and 5 bases from J, the junction contained 9 bases not matched to a gene. This CDR3 is CASSLRDRVLDTQYF. The DNA for the CDR3 is TGTGCCAGCAGTCTCCGGGACAGGGTATTAGATACGCAGTATTTT.

This clonotype was seen repeatedly, ten times or more. This chain links TRBV12-3 or TRBV12-4 with TRBJ2-7, with D hard to call. The CDR3 loop spans 16 amino acids. Trimming stripped 1 base from V and 6 bases from J, with 19 bases between. The CDR3 loop is CASSLGAASIRSEQYF. The CDR3 DNA reads as TGTGCCAGCAGTTTAGGCGCGGCGTCAATTCGGAGCGAGCAGTACTTC.

This clonotype showed up just a few times. The chain carries TRBV9 and TRBJ2-5; no firm D call. Germline CDR1 and CDR2: SGDLS and YYNGEE. The V and J ends lost 1 base and 4 bases respectively, with 14 bases between them. The CDR3 loop spans 15 amino acids. In nucleotides, the CDR3 is TGTGCCAGCAGCGTACGTACAGCCGGCCGAGAGACCCAGTACTTC. This translates into CASSVRTAGRETQYF.

The chain has TRBV12-3 or TRBV12-4 and TRBJ2-1; 13 nucleotides agree with TRBD2. The CDR3 length is 17 residues. The trim removed 6 bases at V and 2 bases at J, leaving 7 bases unmatched. CDR3 nucleotide sequence: TGTGCCAGCAGGGGGACTAGCGGGAAGTTTCCCTACAATGAGCAGTTCTTC. It is translated as CASRGTSGKFPYNEQFF.

The genes are TRBV30 and TRBJ1-2; a possible D gene is TRBD1 (5 bases). V dropped 0 bases and J dropped 4 bases, with 36 bases sitting between them. CDR3 size: 22 residues. Germline V gene data show CDR1 as GTSNPN and CDR2 as SVGIG (reference sequence). The CDR3 reads CAWSVLPGNFNAVTGPIYGYTF. For the CDR3, the DNA is TGTGCCTGGAGTGTGCTCCCCGGGAATTTTAACGCCGTCACAGGACCTATCTATGGCTACACCTTC.

V and J are TRBV5-5 and TRBJ2-1, with 9 bases that match TRBD2. The germline gives CDR1 SGHKS, CDR2 YYEKEE (reference sequence). Trimming took 8 bases from V and 0 from J; bases not matched to a gene: 6. The CDR3 runs to 15 residues. This CDR3 is CASRLAASSYNEQFF. CDR3 DNA sequence: TGTGCCAGTCGACTAGCGGCGAGCTCCTACAATGAGCAGTTCTTC.

The CDR3 is CATSRDLQAGGYTF. CDR3 coding DNA: TGTGCCACCAGCAGAGATTTACAGGCTGGAGGCTACACCTTC. The V and J genes are TRBV15 and TRBJ1-2; TRBD1 might be the D (5 bases). The V end lost 0 bases, the J end lost 8 bases, and 13 bases lay between the germline ends. The CDR3 totals 14 residues. Germline CDR1 LNHNV, CDR2 YYDKDF (reference sequence).

This clonotype appeared a few times. The J gene is TRBJ2-5, the V gene TRBV15; possibly TRBD2 for D (5 bases). Trimming stripped 3 bases from V and 5 bases from J, with 10 bases between. Germline-derived CDR1 and CDR2 are LNHNV and YYDKDF (reference sequence). The CDR3 has 13 residues. The CDR3 loop is CATSSTGYETQYF. Written as DNA, the CDR3 is TGTGCCACCAGCAGCACGGGATACGAGACCCAGTACTTC.

This clonotype was recorded a few times. The J gene is TRBJ2-1, the V gene TRBV20-1; D perhaps matches TRBD2 (6 bases). From germline, CDR1 is DFQATT and CDR2 SNEGSKA (reference sequence). V dropped 0 bases and J dropped 2 bases, with 14 bases sitting between them. This CDR3 is 16 amino acids long. The CDR3, as DNA: TGCAGTGCTAGAGATCTCGGGGGAGGCGCCTACAATGAGCAGTTCTTC. This translates into CSARDLGGGAYNEQFF.

J is TRBJ1-1 and V is TRBV20-1; 7 nucleotides align to TRBD1. The CDR3 totals 13 residues. Per germline, CDR1 DFQATT and CDR2 SNEGSKA (reference sequence). V gave up 3 bases and J gave up 3 bases; unmatched junction bases: 4. This chain's CDR3 is CSASLDRDTEAFF. CDR3 DNA sequence: TGCAGTGCTAGTCTTGACAGGGACACTGAAGCTTTCTTT.

The table lists this clonotype with many counts. The V call is TRBV12-3 or TRBV12-4, the J call TRBJ1-2; D is undetermined. CDR3 length: 16 amino acids. The V end lost 8 bases, the J end lost 0 bases, and 19 bases lay between the germline ends. The CDR3 loop is CASAVGRNIANYGYTF. CDR3 bases: TGTGCCAGCGCCGTTGGGCGGAATATAGCTAACTATGGCTACACCTTC.

The sample holds a few counts of this clonotype. The chain joins TRBV12-3 or TRBV12-4 to TRBJ1-2; tentative D call: TRBD1 (5 bases). The CDR3 consists of 16 residues. V dropped 2 bases and J dropped 2 bases, with 15 bases sitting between them. CDR3 nucleotide sequence: TGTGCCAGCAGTTTAATGGGGGGAGGGCTGAACTATGGCTACACCTTC. This encodes CASSLMGGGLNYGYTF.

This clonotype was seen ten or more times. This chain joins TRBV12-3 or TRBV12-4 and TRBJ2-5; no clear D gene. Trimming removed 6 bases from V and 5 bases from J, with 7 bases in between. There are 11 residues in the CDR3. CDR3 DNA: TGTGCCAGCAGCATGATGGAGACCCAGTACTTC. Protein: CASSMMETQYF.

This clonotype was detected a few times. The rearrangement links TRBV6-4 to TRBJ2-1; tentatively, D is TRBD1 (6 bases). Germline assignment: CDR1 MRHNA and CDR2 SNTAGT. Between the trimmed V and J ends, which lost 4 bases and 8 bases, there was a span of 15 bases. The length of the CDR3 is 14 residues. The CDR3 nucleotides are TGTGCCAGCAGTGCCAAACTAGGACAGCATGAGCAGTTCTTC. Translating gives CASSAKLGQHEQFF.

The gene calls are TRBV20-1 and TRBJ2-1; D may be TRBD2 (6 bases). Trimming removed 1 base at V and 7 bases at J, with 11 bases between. Germline CDR1 reads DFQATT; CDR2 reads SNEGSKA (reference sequence). The CDR3 runs 13 residues. The CDR3 bases are TGCAGTGCTAGAGCGGCGGGGTGGAATGAGCAGTTCTTC. As protein: CSARAAGWNEQFF.

This chain uses TRBV10-3 with TRBJ2-3; D remains ambiguous. CDR3 size: 11 residues. From germline, CDR1 is ENHRY and CDR2 SYGVKD. The ends were cut back, 7 bases at V and 3 bases at J, with 5 bases in the middle. The CDR3 DNA reads TGTGCCATCACTCCAACAGATACGCAGTATTTT. This sequence encodes CAITPTDTQYF.

This clonotype was recorded many times. The chain links TRBV11-3 to TRBJ2-7, with D perhaps given as TRBD1 or TRBD2 (5 bases each). Between the trimmed V and J ends, which lost 3 bases and 6 bases, there was a span of 12 bases. The V gene's germline CDR1 is SGHNT and CDR2 YENEEA. This CDR3 is built from 13 residues. The CDR3 sequence: CASSFEEGTEQYF. The DNA for the CDR3 is TGTGCCAGCAGCTTCGAAGAGGGGACCGAGCAGTACTTC.